This TCR beta chain was obtained from a study of T cells after posttransplantation cyclophosphamide. The data were produced by immunoSEQ multiplex PCR, yet TCRdb's version contains in-frame clones alone and is incomplete. This repertoire shows around 18,000 clones, over 60% found once; its top ten account for under 35%. With regard to this clone: Its antigen is not identified.

The V end was cut by 5 bases, the J end by 3 bases, with 16 bases between. The CDR3 has 15 amino acids. Looked up from germline, CDR1 is MGHDK and CDR2 is SYGVNS. Cyclophosphamide on days +3 and +4 followed busulfan-fludarabine conditioning and a marrow graft. Findings and limits, study-wide: Recipient CMV seropositivity and CMV reactivation strongly tracked TRB clonality. Blood and skin or GI T cell repertoires showed limited TRB overlap. Later post-transplant blood repertoires were often dominated by donor CD8+ memory clones.

This clonotype originated in a female patient between 40 and 55 years old who received an allogeneic stem cell transplant from a related donor, was CMV-positive, and had no GVHD. Some of the T cells might come from the graft donor. This specimen consisted of CD8+ T cells sorted from PBMCs, obtained 1,700 to 2,000 days after a stem cell transplant with posttransplant cyclophosphamide. The chain has TRBV25-1 and TRBJ1-1; D is ambiguous. The CDR3: CASSLPGPGDTEAFF. CDR3 nucleotides: TGTGCCAGCAGTCTCCCCGGTCCGGGAGACACTGAAGCTTTCTTT.